Listed here are 30 T cell receptor beta chains from one sample, sequenced in a study of glioma-infiltrating T cells. TCR alpha and beta CDR3 regions were amplified from RNA using iRepertoire nested multiplex PCR. TCRdb re-called the multiplex PCR reads through MiXCR, storing one row per CDR3 protein. This sample carries about 410,000 distinct CDR3 sequences, about 40% of them seen once, and the ten largest clones take around 12%. What was sequenced was glioma tissue, nonneoplastic brain tissue, or PBMCs (not recorded which). The receptors stem from a human donor with low-grade glioma or glioblastoma, undergoing nonglioma brain surgery, or in good health (not recorded which).

The gene calls are TRBV4-3 and TRBJ2-7; TRBD2 is a possible D gene (5 bases). This CDR3 has 16 amino acids. Trimming cost V 0 bases and J 3 bases, with 15 bases left between them. The germline CDR1 and CDR2 sequences are LGHNA and YSLEER. The CDR3 region is CASSQDLGRSGYEQYF. The CDR3 DNA sequence: TGCGCCAGCAGCCAAGATCTCGGCAGAAGCGGCTACGAGCAGTACTTC.

On this clonotype: Since a much larger clone is just one base distant, this may be a read error. The chain uses TRBV27 and TRBJ2-3; no clear D gene. CDR3 length equals 15 residues. V lost 4 bases to trimming and J lost 7 bases, with 18 bases between them. The germline gives CDR1 MNHEY, CDR2 SMNVEV (reference sequence). The CDR3 spells CASSSRWAGTNTQYF. The CDR3 DNA reads TGTGCCAGCAGTTCTCGTTGGGCTGGAACAAATACGCAGTATTTT.

V usage is TRBV6-1 and J usage is TRBJ1-2; 10 bases align to TRBD1. The CDR3 runs 15 residues. Germline loops: CDR1 MNHNS, CDR2 SASEGT. V lost 3 bases, J lost 6 bases, and 7 bases stayed unmatched. This chain's CDR3 is CASSDPGQGSDGYTF. DNA for the CDR3: TGTGCCAGCAGTGATCCGGGACAGGGGTCGGATGGCTACACCTTC.

With regard to this clonotype: One junction end disagrees with the germline gene, perhaps due to a read error. The chain employs TRBV12-3 or TRBV12-4 and TRBJ1-1; D call uncertain. This CDR3 contains 14 residues. DNA of the CDR3: TGTGCCAGCACCATCAGGACGATGAGCACTGAAGCTCTCTTT. It is translated as CASTIRTMSTEALF.

This clonotype was seen only a few times. V gene TRBV6-1 combines with J gene TRBJ2-1; D may be TRBD2 (6 bases). Germline V gene data show CDR1 as MNHNS and CDR2 as SASEGT. CDR3 size: 20 residues. V lost 6 bases to trimming and J lost 0 bases, with 27 bases between them. In DNA form, the CDR3 reads TGTGCCAGCAGGACCCAAACAATCGGTCTAGCGCTGAGCTCCTACAATGAGCAGTTCTTC. It codes for CASRTQTIGLALSSYNEQFF.

This clonotype was detected only a few times. The V and J genes are TRBV4-1 and TRBJ2-1; D call uncertain. This CDR3 has 17 residues. V lost 0 bases and J 0 bases, leaving 12 bases between the germline ends. Germline CDR1 reads MGHRA; CDR2 reads YSYEKL. The CDR3: CASSQDSGTSSYNEQFF. CDR3 DNA: TGCGCCAGCAGCCAAGATTCAGGCACGAGCTCCTACAATGAGCAGTTCTTC.

The chain uses TRBV27 and TRBJ1-5; D unclear. V shed 6 bases and J shed 0 bases, with 9 bases lying between them. Per the germline V gene, CDR1 is MNHEY and CDR2 is SMNVEV (reference sequence). The CDR3 totals 14 residues. CDR3 in amino acids: CASSGSISNQPQHF. For the CDR3, the DNA is TGTGCCAGCAGCGGGAGTATTAGCAATCAGCCCCAGCATTTT.

In this sample, this clonotype turned up a few times. The rearrangement uses TRBV11-3 and TRBJ2-3; D is uncertain. The germline gives CDR1 SGHNT, CDR2 YENEEA. This CDR3 has 12 residues. Trimming shortened V by 3 bases and J by 4 bases, and 5 bases separated the two germline ends. In DNA, the CDR3 is TGTGCCAGCAGCTTCAGGTCAGATACGCAGTATTTT. This codes for CASSFRSDTQYF.

This clonotype occurred many times. The rearrangement uses TRBV6-2 or TRBV6-3 and TRBJ2-3; TRBD1 aligns across 7 bases. The CDR3 contains 15 residues. With 2 bases clipped from V and 4 bases from J, the junction kept 6 bases outside the gene matches. Germline V gene data show CDR1 as MNHEY and CDR2 as SVGEGT. DNA of the CDR3: TGTGCCAGCAGTTACATCTCTAGGGGGCCAGATACGCAGTATTTT. Translating it yields CASSYISRGPDTQYF.

Comments on this clonotype: The junction and the germline gene differ at one end; a read error may be behind it. The chain is built from TRBV6-1 and TRBJ1-2; 10 nucleotides line up with TRBD1. This CDR3 spans 15 amino acids. Germline V gene data show CDR1 as MNHNS and CDR2 as SASEGT. CDR3 sequence: CAGSKTGTGDYGYTF. The CDR3, as DNA: TGTGCCGGCAGTAAGACCGGGACAGGGGACTATGGCTACACCTTC.

Concerning this clonotype itself: Being one base from a much bigger clone, this may be a read error. Since no conserved phenylalanine or tryptophan closes the CDR3, a read error is the likely cause. The chain joins TRBV25-1 to TRBJ1-2, with D possibly being TRBD1 (6 bases). The germline V gene encodes CDR1 MGHDK and CDR2 SYGVNS. The CDR3 contains 13 residues. The V gene lost 5 bases and the J gene lost 2 bases, with 9 bases spanning the gap. CDR3 region: CASSSTGNYGYTL. The CDR3 DNA follows: TGTGCCAGCAGTAGCACAGGGAACTATGGCTACACCCTC.

V and J are TRBV4-1 and TRBJ1-2; a possible D gene is TRBD1 (5 bases). The germline V gene encodes CDR1 MGHRA and CDR2 YSYEKL. The V gene lost 0 bases and the J gene lost 4 bases, with 12 bases spanning the gap. This CDR3 has 15 residues. The CDR3, as DNA: TGCGCCAGCAGCCAAGAAATAGACAGAATCTATGGCTACACCTTC. This encodes CASSQEIDRIYGYTF.

On this clonotype: A much larger clone sits a single nucleotide away, making a read error possible. The genes are TRBV20-1 and TRBJ2-1; D remains ambiguous. Germline assignment: CDR1 DFQATT and CDR2 SNEGSKA (reference sequence). The CDR3 has 15 amino acids. As DNA, the CDR3 is TGCAGTGCTCAACCTCGAGCGCCCTCCTACAATGAGCAGTCCTTC. It encodes CSAQPRAPSYNEQSF.

The table lists this clonotype with many counts. This chain uses TRBV6-2 or TRBV6-3 with TRBJ2-1; 9 bases agree with TRBD2. The CDR3 consists of 13 residues. Germline V gene data show CDR1 as MNHEY and CDR2 as SVGEGT. Trimming cost V 8 bases and J 8 bases; bases outside gene matches: 7. This CDR3 reads CASRPSGKYEQFF. CDR3 DNA: TGTGCCAGCCGGCCTAGCGGGAAGTATGAGCAGTTCTTC.

The chain couples TRBV7-9 to TRBJ2-7; D is perhaps TRBD2 (5 bases). Per germline, CDR1 SEHNR and CDR2 FQNEAQ (reference sequence). This CDR3 is 13 amino acids long. Between the trimmed V and J ends, which lost 3 bases and 5 bases, there was a span of 11 bases. As DNA, the CDR3 is TGTGCCAGCAGCTTCTCTCGGGGTAACGAGCAGTACTTC. Its protein is CASSFSRGNEQYF.

The rearrangement joins TRBV12-3 or TRBV12-4 to TRBJ2-7, with 10 bases that match TRBD1. V shed 6 bases, J shed 6 bases, and the junction held 8 bases outside the gene matches. The CDR3 extends over 14 amino acids. CDR3 sequence reads: CASRFDRGPAEQYF. The CDR3 DNA is TGTGCCAGCAGATTCGACAGGGGGCCCGCCGAGCAGTACTTC.

As for this clonotype: This may be a read error: a much more frequent sequence differs by one nucleotide. The chain combines TRBV6-5 with TRBJ1-2; 8 nucleotides align to TRBD1. Per germline, CDR1 MNHEY and CDR2 SVGAGI. This CDR3 has 13 residues. For the CDR3, the DNA is TGTGCCAGCAGTTCCAATGGACAGGGCGGCTACTCCTTC. Translated: CASSSNGQGGYSF.

This clonotype turned up a few times. The chain joins TRBV5-1 to TRBJ1-1; D not resolved. Trimming took 9 bases from V and 3 from J, leaving 15 bases between them. Germline CDR1 and CDR2: SGHRS and YFSETQ. The CDR3 has 13 amino acids. The CDR3 loop reads CATAEERDTEAFF. The CDR3 bases are TGCGCCACCGCAGAGGAGCGGGACACTGAAGCTTTCTTT. Full variable domain (missing parts from reference TRBV5-1 and TRBJ1-1): KAGVTQTPRYLIKTRGQQVTLSCSPISGHRSVSWYQQTPGQGLQFLFEYFSETQRNKGNFPGRFSGRQFSNSRSEMNVSTLELGDSALYLCATAEERDTEAFFGQGTRLTVV.

V is TRBV3-1 and J is TRBJ2-7; no definite D call. This CDR3 is built from 12 residues. Germline-derived CDR1 and CDR2 are LGHDT and YNNKEL (reference sequence). V lost 0 bases, J lost 7 bases, and 7 bases lay in between. CDR3 nucleotide sequence: TGTGCCAGCAGCCAAGAGGGTCTTGAGCAGTACTTC. The encoded protein is CASSQEGLEQYF.

The chain joins TRBV4-1 to TRBJ1-1; D is unresolved. Germline V gene sequence: CDR1 MGHRA, CDR2 YSYEKL. Trimming left V 1 base short and J 0 bases short, with 15 bases between. The length of the CDR3 is 17 residues. In DNA form, the CDR3 reads TGCGCCAGCAGCCAAGGGTTGGGCAGGTCCCTGAACACTGAAGCTTTCTTT. It yields the protein CASSQGLGRSLNTEAFF.

This clonotype was detected only a few times. The chain recombines TRBV7-9 with TRBJ2-2, with TRBD2 as a possible D gene (6 bases). The CDR3 is 18 amino acids. CDR1 and CDR2 from the germline V gene are SEHNR and FQNEAQ (reference sequence). Trimming took 3 bases from V and 1 from J, leaving 18 bases between them. The CDR3 DNA is TGTGCCAGCAGCTTTATCTTGGGCCCGGGGGTGAACACCGGGGAGCTGTTTTTT. This sequence encodes CASSFILGPGVNTGELFF. The whole variable domain, filled in from reference TRBV7-9 and TRBJ2-2, reads DTGVSQNPRHKITKRGQNVTFRCDPISEHNRLYWYRQTLGQGPEFLTYFQNEAQLEKSRLLSDRFSAERPKGSFSTLEIQRTEQGDSAMYLCASSFILGPGVNTGELFFGEGSRLTVL.

This clonotype has only a few counts. The V and J genes are TRBV4-1 and TRBJ2-1, with TRBD2 identical over 12 bases. Germline lookup yields CDR1 MGHRA and CDR2 YSYEKL. V gave up 5 bases and J gave up 7 bases; unmatched junction bases: 12. CDR3 length: 17 amino acids. In DNA, the CDR3 is TGCGCCAGCAGCTTGGAGATGCTAGCGGGAGGGCCGAATGAGCAGTTCTTC. This encodes CASSLEMLAGGPNEQFF.

A remark on this clonotype: The junction does not match germline at one end; this may be a read error. V and J are TRBV7-2 and TRBJ2-7, with TRBD1 matching 7 bases. The CDR3 has 11 residues. The V gene's germline CDR1 is SGHTA and CDR2 FQGNSA. The chain's CDR3 is CASSFGQALDF. CDR3 DNA sequence: TGTGCCAGCAGCTTTGGACAGGCCTTGGACTTC.

In its sample, this clonotype was seen a few times. The chain joins TRBV24-1 to TRBJ2-7; TRBD1 matches at 11 bases. CDR1 and CDR2 from the germline V gene are KGHDR and SFDVKD. V was pared by 1 base and J by 5 bases, with 3 bases of the junction left unmatched. The CDR3 consists of 15 residues. CDR3 loop: CATSDFRTGGHEQYF. The CDR3 DNA follows: TGTGCCACCAGTGATTTTAGGACAGGGGGCCACGAGCAGTACTTC.

The rearrangement joins TRBV15 to TRBJ2-1; D is perhaps TRBD1 (8 bases). Germline V gene lookup returns CDR1 LNHNV and CDR2 YYDKDF (reference sequence). This CDR3 is 17 amino acids long. The V gene lost 0 bases and the J gene lost 0 bases, with 12 bases spanning the gap. CDR3 nucleotide sequence: TGTGCCACCAGCAGAGAACAGGGGGGGTTCTCCTACAATGAGCAGTTCTTC. Translated, it gives CATSREQGGFSYNEQFF.

This clonotype occurred many times. CDR3 protein: CASTTASSYEQYF. In DNA form, the CDR3 reads TGTGCCAGCACAACAGCCTCCTCCTACGAGCAGTACTTC. The V call is TRBV7-2, the J call TRBJ2-7; D gene uncertain. Germline-derived CDR1 and CDR2 are SGHTA and FQGNSA. V gave up 7 bases and J gave up 0 bases, with 10 bases separating them. This CDR3 contains 13 residues. The full variable domain, in which reference TRBV7-2 and TRBJ2-7 provide the parts outside the CDR3, is GAGVSQSPSNKVTEKGKDVELRCDPISGHTALYWYRQSLGQGLEFLIYFQGNSAPDKSGLPSDRFSAERTGGSVSTLTIQRTQQEDSAVYLCASTTASSYEQYFGPGTRLTVT.

This clonotype was seen more than once but under ten times. V usage is TRBV3-1 and J usage is TRBJ2-7; D call uncertain. CDR3 size: 13 residues. Germline CDR1 LGHDT, CDR2 YNNKEL (reference sequence). Trimming removed 4 bases at V and 3 bases at J, with 10 bases between. CDR3 sequence (DNA): TGTGCCAGCAGCCCTCTGACCAGCTACGAGCAGTACTTC. It translates to CASSPLTSYEQYF.

This clonotype appeared many times. The J gene is TRBJ2-7, the V gene TRBV15; 15 nucleotides match TRBD2. Germline CDR1 LNHNV, CDR2 YYDKDF (reference sequence). This CDR3 spans 18 amino acids. With V trimmed by 2 bases and J by 4 bases, 9 bases remained unmatched. CDR3 in amino acids: CATSRPIQGLAGGYEQYF. Written as DNA, the CDR3 is TGTGCCACCAGCAGACCGATTCAGGGACTAGCGGGAGGATACGAGCAGTACTTC.

This clonotype was found a few times. The chain employs TRBV7-6 and TRBJ1-4; 8 nucleotides align to TRBD1. CDR3 length equals 15 residues. Losses at the gene ends were 5 bases for V and 7 bases for J; bases not matched to a gene: 9. Germline CDR1 and CDR2: SGHVS and FNYEAQ. In DNA form, the CDR3 reads TGTGCCAGCAGCACCGGCCCCGGGACAGGTGAAAAACTGTTTTTT. It specifies CASSTGPGTGEKLFF.

Only one count was recorded for this clonotype. A much larger clone lies a single base off, so this may be a read error. The gene calls are TRBV20-1 and TRBJ2-5; the match to TRBD2 covers 7 bases. Germline lookup yields CDR1 DFQATT and CDR2 SNEGSKA (reference sequence). This CDR3 region has 15 residues. After removal of 2 bases from V and 5 bases from J, the junction contained 11 bases not matched to a gene. The CDR3 sequence: CSARSSGRETETQYF. The DNA for the CDR3 is TGCAGTGCTAGATCCTCCGGGCGGGAGACGGAGACCCAGTACTTC.